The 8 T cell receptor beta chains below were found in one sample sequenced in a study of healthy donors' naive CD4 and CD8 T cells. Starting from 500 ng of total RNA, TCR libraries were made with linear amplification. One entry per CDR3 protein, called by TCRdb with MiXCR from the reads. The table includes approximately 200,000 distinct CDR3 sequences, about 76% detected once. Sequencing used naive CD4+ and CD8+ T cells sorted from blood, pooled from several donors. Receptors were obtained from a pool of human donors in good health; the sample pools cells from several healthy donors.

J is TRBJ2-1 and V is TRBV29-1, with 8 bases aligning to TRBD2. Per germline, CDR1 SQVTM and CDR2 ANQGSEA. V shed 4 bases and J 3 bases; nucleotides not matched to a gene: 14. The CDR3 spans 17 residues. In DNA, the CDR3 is TGCAGCGTTGCCGGACTTGGGGCGGGAGGACTCTACAATGAGCAGTTCTTC. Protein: CSVAGLGAGGLYNEQFF.

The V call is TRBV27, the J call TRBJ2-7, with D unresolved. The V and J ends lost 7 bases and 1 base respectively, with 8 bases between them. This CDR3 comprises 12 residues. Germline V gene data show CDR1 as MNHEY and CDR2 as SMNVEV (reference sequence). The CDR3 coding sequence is TGTGCCAGCACTGACGGATCCTACGAGCAGTACTTC. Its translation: CASTDGSYEQYF.

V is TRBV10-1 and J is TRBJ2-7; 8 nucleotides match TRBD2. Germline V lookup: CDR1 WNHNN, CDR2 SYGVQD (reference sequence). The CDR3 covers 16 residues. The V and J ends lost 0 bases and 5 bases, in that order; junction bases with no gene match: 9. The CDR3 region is CASSESPGGPEDEQYF. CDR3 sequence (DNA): TGCGCCAGCAGTGAGTCCCCGGGAGGGCCGGAAGACGAGCAGTACTTC.

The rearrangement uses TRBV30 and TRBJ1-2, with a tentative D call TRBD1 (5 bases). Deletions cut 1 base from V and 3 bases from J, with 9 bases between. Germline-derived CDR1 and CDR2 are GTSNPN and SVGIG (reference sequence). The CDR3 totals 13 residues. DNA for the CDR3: TGTGCCTGGAGTGCCCAGGGTGACTATGGCTACACCTTC. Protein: CAWSAQGDYGYTF.

CDR3 residues: CASSLDSGGTDEQYF. CDR3 DNA: TGCGCCAGCAGCTTGGATAGCGGGGGTACGGACGAGCAGTACTTC. The chain recombines TRBV5-1 with TRBJ2-7, with 9 bases aligning to TRBD2. The CDR3 length is 15 residues. Trimming at V came to 0 bases and at J to 5 bases, leaving 6 bases not matched to a gene. Looked up from germline, CDR1 is SGHRS and CDR2 is YFSETQ.

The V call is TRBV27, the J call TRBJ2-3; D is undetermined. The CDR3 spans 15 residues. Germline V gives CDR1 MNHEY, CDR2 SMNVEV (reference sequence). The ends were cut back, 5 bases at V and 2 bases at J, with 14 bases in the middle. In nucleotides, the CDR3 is TGTGCCAGCAGTATACAAAGGACCCACACAGATACGCAGTATTTT. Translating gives CASSIQRTHTDTQYF.

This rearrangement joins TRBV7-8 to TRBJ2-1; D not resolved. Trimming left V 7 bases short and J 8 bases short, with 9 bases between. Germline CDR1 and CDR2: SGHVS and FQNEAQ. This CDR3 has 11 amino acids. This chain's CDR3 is CASISQDEQFF. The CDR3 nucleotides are TGTGCCAGCATCTCCCAGGATGAGCAGTTCTTC. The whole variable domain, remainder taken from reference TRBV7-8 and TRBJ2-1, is GAGVSQSPRYKVAKRGQDVALRCDPISGHVSLFWYQQALGQGPEFLTYFQNEAQLDKSGLPSDRFFAERPEGSVSTLKIQRTQQEDSAVYLCASISQDEQFFGPGTRLTVL.

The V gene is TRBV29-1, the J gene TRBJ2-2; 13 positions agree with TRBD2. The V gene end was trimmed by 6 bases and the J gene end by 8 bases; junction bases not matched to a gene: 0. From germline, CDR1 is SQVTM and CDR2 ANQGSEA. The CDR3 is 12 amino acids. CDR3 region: CSVGLAGGELFF. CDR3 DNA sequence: TGCAGCGTGGGACTAGCGGGAGGGGAGCTGTTTTTT.